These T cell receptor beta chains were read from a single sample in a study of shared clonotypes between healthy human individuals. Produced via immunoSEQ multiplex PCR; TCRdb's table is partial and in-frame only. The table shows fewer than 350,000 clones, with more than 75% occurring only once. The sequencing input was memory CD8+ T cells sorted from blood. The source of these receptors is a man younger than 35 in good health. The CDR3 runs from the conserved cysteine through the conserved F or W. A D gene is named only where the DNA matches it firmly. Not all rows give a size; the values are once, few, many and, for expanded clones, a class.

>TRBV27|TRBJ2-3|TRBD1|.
CATTDRAASTYTDTQYF
TGTGCCACCACGGACAGGGCCGCCTCGACCTATACAGATACGCAGTATTTT
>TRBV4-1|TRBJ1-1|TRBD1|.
CASNQVGTGAPHSKNTEAFF
TGCGCCAGCAACCAAGTAGGGACAGGGGCCCCACACTCCAAGAACACTGAAGCTTTCTTT
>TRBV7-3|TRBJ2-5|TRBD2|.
CASSPRERGGAWPNETQYF
TGTGCCAGCAGCCCCAGGGAGCGGGGGGGCGCATGGCCCAACGAGACCCAGTACTTC
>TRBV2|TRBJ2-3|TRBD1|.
CARDSGQGSDTQYF
TGTGCCAGAGACTCGGGACAGGGATCAGATACGCAGTATTTT
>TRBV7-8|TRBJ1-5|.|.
CASSRLTPGHHNQPQHF
TGTGCCAGCAGCAGACTTACACCGGGACACCATAATCAGCCCCAGCATTTT
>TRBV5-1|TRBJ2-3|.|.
CASSTGPSTDTQYF
TGCGCCAGCAGCACCGGACCCAGCACAGATACGCAGTATTTT
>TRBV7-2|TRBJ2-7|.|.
CASSSQRLVWRNYEQYF
TGTGCCAGCAGCTCCCAAAGACTAGTTTGGCGGAACTACGAGCAGTACTTC
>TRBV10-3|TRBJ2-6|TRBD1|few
CAISDPQGQVSSGANVLTF
TGTGCCATCAGTGATCCCCAGGGACAGGTTAGCTCTGGGGCCAACGTCCTGACTTTC
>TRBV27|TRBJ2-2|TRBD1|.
CASSLSGGEGSGELFF
TGTGCCAGCAGTTTATCAGGGGGCGAGGGGTCCGGGGAGCTGTTTTTT
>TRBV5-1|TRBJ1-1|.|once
CASSFRGSGAEAFF
TGCGCCAGCAGCTTCAGGGGTAGTGGAGCTGAAGCTTTCTTT
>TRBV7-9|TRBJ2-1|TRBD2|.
CASSLTSGSPYNEQFF
TGTGCCAGCAGCTTAACTAGCGGGTCACCTTACAATGAGCAGTTCTTC
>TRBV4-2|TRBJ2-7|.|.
CASSQGPPSRESGISSYEQYF
TGTGCCAGCAGCCAAGGCCCCCCCTCCAGGGAAAGTGGAATTAGCTCCTACGAGCAGTACTTC
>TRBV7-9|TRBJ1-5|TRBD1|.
CASSTGVFQPQHF
TGTGCCAGCAGTACAGGGGTGTTTCAGCCCCAGCATTTT
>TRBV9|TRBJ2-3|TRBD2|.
CASSVVMGLAADTQYF
TGTGCCAGCAGCGTAGTTATGGGACTAGCGGCAGATACGCAGTATTTT
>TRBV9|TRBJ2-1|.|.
CASSVGGAGSYNEQFF
TGTGCCAGCAGCGTAGGGGGTGCCGGCTCCTACAATGAGCAGTTCTTC
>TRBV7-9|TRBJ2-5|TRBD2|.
CASSLILAGALQETQYF
TGTGCCAGCAGCTTAATCTTAGCGGGGGCTCTCCAAGAGACCCAGTACTTC
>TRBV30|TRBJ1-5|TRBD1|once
CAWSTGESLHQPQHF
TGTGCCTGGAGTACAGGGGAGTCCCTCCATCAGCCCCAGCATTTT
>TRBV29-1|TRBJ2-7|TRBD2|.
CSVYGTSGSYEQYF
TGCAGCGTCTACGGGACTAGCGGGAGTTACGAGCAGTACTTC
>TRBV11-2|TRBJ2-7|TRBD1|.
CASSLGTGGYEQYF
TGTGCCAGCAGCTTAGGGACAGGGGGGTACGAGCAGTACTTC
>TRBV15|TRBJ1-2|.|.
CATSRDDADYTF
TGTGCCACCAGCAGAGATGATGCAGATTACACCTTC
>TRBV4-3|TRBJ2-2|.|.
CASSQGSGGAGELFF
TGCGCCAGCAGCCAAGGATCAGGGGGGGCCGGGGAGCTGTTTTTT
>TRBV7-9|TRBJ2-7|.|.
CASSLSPRGDQYF
TGTGCCAGCAGCTTATCTCCCCGGGGAGACCAGTACTTC